This passage covers 30 T cell receptor beta chains from one sample sequenced in a study of post-analysis software for immune sequencing data. Findings and limits, study-wide: TRBV segments more frequent in patients than in controls numbered roughly five and included TRBV5-6, TRBV5-1 and TRBV20-1.

cDNA libraries of TCR beta carried unique molecular identifiers. One entry per CDR3 protein results from TCRdb running MiXCR on the PCR reads. The table shows hundreds of thousands of distinct CDR3 sequences, with under 70% occurring only once. These receptors' antigens are unknown. Specimen: blood. The receptors were gathered from a girl aged 5 to 17 with multiple sclerosis.

This clonotype was detected a few times. The chain has TRBV2 and TRBJ2-7; D is possibly TRBD1 (5 bases). Germline V CDR1 and CDR2: SNHLY, FYNNEI. The germline V and J ends were trimmed by 4 bases and 5 bases, with 12 bases remaining between them. The length of the CDR3 is 13 residues. The chain's CDR3 is CASSAQGMNEQYF. The DNA of the CDR3 is TGTGCCAGCAGTGCGCAGGGCATGAACGAGCAGTACTTC.

There are a few counts of this clonotype. The chain carries TRBV9 and TRBJ2-7, with D perhaps TRBD1 (8 bases). The CDR3 runs 17 residues. The V gene lost 3 bases and the J gene lost 0 bases, with 19 bases spanning the gap. The germline V gene has CDR1 SGDLS and CDR2 YYNGEE. In nucleotides, the CDR3 is TGTGCCAGCAGCGCCCGACAGGGGCCGGGGGGCTCCTACGAGCAGTACTTC. It is translated as CASSARQGPGGSYEQYF.

This clonotype was recorded at least ten times. V gene TRBV20-1 combines with J gene TRBJ2-3; the match to TRBD1 covers 8 bases. Germline V gene sequence: CDR1 DFQATT, CDR2 SNEGSKA (reference sequence). The CDR3 spans 14 residues. V trimming: 1 base; J trimming: 5 bases; junction bases outside the gene matches: 5. The CDR3 DNA sequence: TGCAGTGCTAGAGGGGGACAGGTATTAGATACGCAGTATTTT. Translation: CSARGGQVLDTQYF.

The rearrangement uses TRBV12-3 or TRBV12-4 and TRBJ2-7; 11 nucleotides match TRBD2. The CDR3 length is 14 residues. Trimming removed 6 bases from V and 2 bases from J; junction bases left unmatched: 3. The CDR3 loop is CASSGTSGTYEQYF. Written as DNA, the CDR3 is TGTGCCAGCAGCGGGACTAGCGGCACCTACGAGCAGTACTTC.

This clonotype was observed a single time. CDR3 residues: CASSGRISSYNEQFF. The CDR3 nucleotides are TGTGCCAGCAGTGGCCGGATTAGCTCCTACAATGAGCAGTTCTTC. The rearrangement links TRBV12-3 or TRBV12-4 to TRBJ2-1; D not resolved. The V and J ends lost 5 bases and 0 bases respectively, with 11 bases between them. This CDR3 contains 15 residues.

The V and J genes are TRBV20-1 and TRBJ2-1; 13 bases align to TRBD2. The ends lost 0 bases at V and 9 bases at J; junction bases unmatched: 8. The CDR3 runs to 16 residues. The germline CDR1 and CDR2 sequences are DFQATT and SNEGSKA (reference sequence). CDR3 loop: CSARDLGTSGMGEQFF. CDR3 DNA: TGCAGTGCTAGAGATCTCGGGACTAGCGGGATGGGTGAGCAGTTCTTC.

Turning to this clonotype: Germline is not matched at one junction end, which may reflect a read error. V usage is TRBV7-2 and J usage is TRBJ2-3; 10 bases are shared with TRBD2. The germline V gene encodes CDR1 SGHTA and CDR2 FQGNSA. The CDR3 runs 17 residues. Here the CDR3 reads CVSSRYLLAGSTDTQYF. Written as DNA, the CDR3 is TGTGTCAGCAGCCGTTACCTACTAGCGGGGAGCACAGATACGCAGTATTTT.

The chain recombines TRBV5-1 with TRBJ1-1; weak D call: TRBD1 (6 bases). CDR3 length equals 15 residues. Germline assignment: CDR1 SGHRS and CDR2 YFSETQ. V shed 6 bases and J shed 0 bases, with 15 bases lying between them. The CDR3 DNA sequence: TGCGCCAGCACCAGATCCGGGACACTGAACACTGAAGCTTTCTTT. Encoded protein: CASTRSGTLNTEAFF.

This clonotype was recorded a few times. The chain couples TRBV27 to TRBJ2-6; unclear D gene. Germline CDR1 is MNHEY and CDR2 is SMNVEV (reference sequence). Trimming removed 6 bases at V and 2 bases at J, with 8 bases between. The CDR3 is made up of 14 amino acids. The CDR3 DNA sequence: TGTGCCAGCAGGCCAGTTGCTGGGGCCAACGTCCTGACTTTC. Translation gives CASRPVAGANVLTF.

This chain connects TRBV12-3 or TRBV12-4 to TRBJ2-4; 7 positions match TRBD1. V shed 3 bases and J 2 bases; nucleotides not matched to a gene: 7. The CDR3 is 16 amino acids. The CDR3 bases are TGTGCCAGCAGTTTCGGAGACAGGGTGACCAAAAACATTCAGTACTTC. This gives the protein CASSFGDRVTKNIQYF.

The chain uses TRBV20-1 and TRBJ2-7; 9 nucleotides line up with TRBD2. This CDR3 spans 15 amino acids. Germline CDR1 reads DFQATT; CDR2 reads SNEGSKA (reference sequence). V shed 3 bases and J 2 bases; nucleotides not matched to a gene: 8. CDR3 loop: CSARAWREGAYEQYF. For the CDR3, the DNA is TGCAGTGCTAGGGCCTGGCGGGAGGGCGCCTACGAGCAGTACTTC.

This clonotype was seen more than once but under ten times. The chain recombines TRBV10-3 with TRBJ2-4, with 12 positions matching TRBD2. CDR3 length equals 18 residues. The junction had 5 bases not matched to a gene; V was cut back by 2 bases and J by 0 bases. The germline CDR1 and CDR2 sequences are ENHRY and SYGVKD. For the CDR3, the DNA is TGTGCCATCAGTGAGACTAGCGGGAGGTTCCTAGCCAAAAACATTCAGTACTTC. The encoded protein is CAISETSGRFLAKNIQYF.

Only a few counts were recorded for this clonotype. This chain connects TRBV5-6 to TRBJ2-1; 12 nucleotides line up with TRBD2. After removal of 1 base from V and 0 bases from J, the junction contained 17 bases not matched to a gene. This CDR3 contains 22 residues. Germline V gene lookup returns CDR1 SGHDT and CDR2 YYEEEE. The CDR3 coding sequence is TGTGCCAGCAGCTTGCCGGGACTAGCGGGTGGGGGGTGGAGACGCTCCTACAATGAGCAGTTCTTC. This gives the protein CASSLPGLAGGGWRRSYNEQFF.

A word on this clonotype: A junction boundary mismatches the germline segment, possibly from a read error. This chain joins TRBV6-5 and TRBJ2-7; TRBD2 might be the D (6 bases). Germline V lookup: CDR1 MNHEY, CDR2 SVGAGI. The CDR3 runs to 13 residues. The CDR3 loop reads CAGSSTGVYEQYF. CDR3 DNA sequence: TGTGCCGGCAGCTCCACGGGGGTCTACGAGCAGTACTTC.

The V gene is TRBV6-5, the J gene TRBJ2-3; weak D call: TRBD1 (5 bases). The CDR3 loop spans 16 amino acids. CDR1 and CDR2 from the germline V gene are MNHEY and SVGAGI. Trimming removed 2 bases from V and 8 bases from J, with 20 bases in between. The CDR3 spells CASSYIIRERMGTQYF. The DNA for the CDR3 is TGTGCCAGCAGTTACATCATCAGGGAAAGGATGGGTACGCAGTATTTT.

J is TRBJ2-7 and V is TRBV7-2, with 7 bases fitting TRBD1. J was trimmed by 6 bases and V by 4 bases; bases with no gene match: 3. The CDR3 consists of 12 residues. The V gene's germline CDR1 is SGHTA and CDR2 FQGNSA. CDR3 in DNA: TGTGCCAGCAGCTCGCCAGGGGGCGAGCAGTACTTC. Its protein is CASSSPGGEQYF.

The chain joins TRBV11-2 to TRBJ2-1; 14 positions agree with TRBD2. Trimming cost V 1 base and J 0 bases; bases outside gene matches: 11. The CDR3 spans 21 residues. From germline, CDR1 is SGHAT and CDR2 FQNNGV. The CDR3 loop reads CASSLVVPGLAGALSYNEQFF. The CDR3 region has the DNA TGTGCCAGCAGCTTAGTAGTTCCGGGACTAGCGGGGGCCCTCTCCTACAATGAGCAGTTCTTC.

The chain couples TRBV12-3 or TRBV12-4 to TRBJ2-7; no clear D. V lost 6 bases and J 3 bases, leaving 9 bases between the germline ends. The CDR3 runs to 12 residues. CDR3 amino acids: CASSPQDYEQYF. The DNA for the CDR3 is TGTGCCAGCAGCCCACAAGACTACGAGCAGTACTTC.

This clonotype came up many times. This rearrangement joins TRBV10-3 to TRBJ2-5; TRBD2 matches 9 bases. Per the germline V gene, CDR1 is ENHRY and CDR2 is SYGVKD. V lost 0 bases to trimming and J lost 1 base; unmatched junction nucleotides: 3. The CDR3 covers 16 residues. The chain's CDR3 is CAISESLAGSQETQYF. Here the CDR3 DNA reads TGTGCCATCAGTGAGTCGCTAGCGGGATCCCAAGAGACCCAGTACTTC.

This clonotype was observed a few times. J is TRBJ2-7 and V is TRBV7-6; D might be TRBD1 (6 bases). The germline gives CDR1 SGHVS, CDR2 FNYEAQ. With 3 bases removed from V and 3 bases from J, the gap between germline ends came to 15 bases. The CDR3 is 15 residues long. The CDR3 loop reads CASSFIQGTHYEQYF. Here the CDR3 DNA reads TGTGCCAGCAGCTTTATTCAGGGGACCCACTACGAGCAGTACTTC.

Written as DNA, the CDR3 is TGCAGTGCTCCCGAAACGGGGGCAACTAATGAAAAACTGTTTTTT. Its protein product is CSAPETGATNEKLFF. The V gene is TRBV20-1, the J gene TRBJ1-4, with a weak D call TRBD1 (5 bases). This CDR3 comprises 15 residues. CDR1 is DFQATT, CDR2 SNEGSKA, per germline (reference sequence). V lost 5 bases and J lost 0, with 13 bases in between.

In DNA form, the CDR3 reads TGCGCCAGCAGCCAAGATCAATGGGGGCTAGGCACAGATACGCAGTATTTT. This sequence encodes CASSQDQWGLGTDTQYF. The V call is TRBV4-1, the J call TRBJ2-3; tentatively, D is TRBD1 (6 bases). This CDR3 has 17 amino acids. Germline V gene data show CDR1 as MGHRA and CDR2 as YSYEKL. V was cut by 0 bases and J by 1 base, with 14 bases left in between.

This chain uses TRBV20-1 with TRBJ1-5, with a possible D match to TRBD1 (5 bases). CDR1 is DFQATT and CDR2 is SNEGSKA in the germline V gene (reference sequence). V lost 4 bases to trimming and J lost 5 bases, with 15 bases between them. This CDR3 is 14 amino acids long. The CDR3 protein is CSAMGPTGHQPQHF. The CDR3 DNA reads as TGCAGTGCTATGGGACCGACGGGTCATCAGCCCCAGCATTTT.

This clonotype was detected a few times. The chain employs TRBV12-3 or TRBV12-4 and TRBJ2-1; 11 bases map to TRBD2. CDR3 length equals 16 residues. Trimming removed 2 bases from V and 4 bases from J; junction bases left unmatched: 4. The CDR3 protein is CASSLRGTSGYNEQFF. In DNA, the CDR3 is TGTGCCAGCAGTTTACGTGGGACTAGCGGTTACAATGAGCAGTTCTTC.

This chain links TRBV6-2 or TRBV6-3 with TRBJ2-7, with D possibly TRBD1 on 6 matching bases. The ends were cut back, 2 bases at V and 4 bases at J, with 15 bases in the middle. The CDR3 is 15 amino acids. Looked up from germline, CDR1 is MNHEY and CDR2 is SVGEGT. The CDR3 protein is CASSYTVTGLYEQYF. The CDR3 coding sequence is TGTGCCAGCAGTTACACTGTGACAGGCTTGTACGAGCAGTACTTC.

V and J are TRBV12-3 or TRBV12-4 and TRBJ2-1; TRBD2 matches at 14 bases. This CDR3 region has 16 residues. With 6 bases clipped from V and 9 bases from J, the junction kept 10 bases outside the gene matches. The CDR3 is CASSSGTSGRSGEQFF. The CDR3 coding sequence is TGTGCCAGCAGCTCCGGGACTAGCGGGAGATCGGGTGAGCAGTTCTTC.

V and J are TRBV29-1 and TRBJ2-3; a weak D match, TRBD2 (7 bases). The CDR3 covers 17 residues. Trimming cost V 4 bases and J 0 bases, with 20 bases left between them. In germline, CDR1 is SQVTM, CDR2 ANQGSEA. CDR3 protein: CSVGGGLYPPSTDTQYF. CDR3 in DNA: TGCAGCGTTGGGGGGGGGCTATATCCTCCTAGCACAGATACGCAGTATTTT.

In DNA, the CDR3 is TGCGCCAGCAGCCAAGAAGGGGCTTGGCCCGGGGAGCTGTTTTTT. It encodes CASSQEGAWPGELFF. The chain is built from TRBV4-1 and TRBJ2-2, with D perhaps matching TRBD1 (5 bases). This CDR3 is built from 15 residues. V gave up 0 bases and J gave up 6 bases, with 11 bases separating them. Germline loops: CDR1 MGHRA, CDR2 YSYEKL.

V and J are TRBV2 and TRBJ1-2, with D possibly matching TRBD1 (5 bases). In germline, CDR1 is SNHLY, CDR2 FYNNEI. V was trimmed by 7 bases and J by 8 bases, leaving 14 bases between them. The CDR3 has 12 residues. The CDR3 reads CASTEGQWGYTF. Here the CDR3 DNA reads TGTGCCAGCACGGAGGGGCAGTGGGGCTACACCTTC.

This chain uses TRBV14 with TRBJ2-7, with a possible D match to TRBD1 (6 bases). Germline loops: CDR1 SGHDN, CDR2 FVKESK. Trimming left V 0 bases short and J 2 bases short, with 11 bases between. This CDR3 region has 15 residues. The CDR3 nucleotides read TGTGCCAGCAGCCAAGACAGGGGTATGCCCTACGAGCAGTACTTC. This gives the protein CASSQDRGMPYEQYF.